These T cell receptor beta chains were read from a single sample in a study of shared clonotypes between healthy human individuals. Sequencing was performed with immunoSEQ multiplex PCR; in TCRdb, only in-frame clones are kept and a portion is missing. The sample lists over a million clones; more than 60% were seen once. Sequences were obtained from memory CD4+ T cells sorted from blood. The receptors come from a man between 18 and 35 years old in good health. Both conserved end residues are part of each CDR3. Fields, in order: CDR3 protein, CDR3 DNA, clone size, J gene, D gene, V gene. A D gene is named only where the DNA matches it firmly. Some rows mark clone size as missing; the rest say once, few, many or name a class of expanded clone.

CASSSGQLNTEAFF TGTGCCAGCAGCTCGGGACAGCTGAACACTGAAGCTTTCTTT once TRBJ1-1 TRBD1 TRBV7-9
CASSLGGSSYNEQFF TGCGCCAGCAGCCTCGGGGGAAGCTCCTACAATGAGCAGTTCTTC . TRBJ2-1 . TRBV4-1
CASSSRAGERAQHF TGTGCCAGCAGCTCCAGAGCGGGGGAGCGAGCCCAGCATTTT . TRBJ1-5 . TRBV5-8
CASRASGSTGELFF TGTGCCAGCAGGGCTAGCGGGAGTACCGGGGAGCTGTTTTTT . TRBJ2-2 TRBD2 TRBV7-6
CASSLGDRIHYGYTF TGTGCCAGCAGCTTGGGGGACAGAATACACTATGGCTACACCTTC . TRBJ1-2 TRBD1 TRBV7-2
CASKGGRDNTEAFF TGTGCCAGTAAGGGGGGGAGGGATAACACTGAAGCTTTCTTT few TRBJ1-1 . TRBV19
CASSLGPQGGAGELFF TGCGCCAGCAGCTTGGGCCCACAAGGAGGGGCCGGGGAGCTGTTTTTT . TRBJ2-2 . TRBV5-1
CASSPPNQPQHF TGTGCCAGCTCACCACCCAACCAGCCCCAGCATTTT . TRBJ1-5 . TRBV18
CASSNTGKGNTEAFF TGTGCCAGCAGCAACACGGGGAAGGGGAACACTGAAGCTTTCTTT . TRBJ1-1 . TRBV2
CSVGFSEAFF TGCAGCGTGGGGTTTTCTGAAGCTTTCTTT few TRBJ1-1 . TRBV29-1
CASSLGQGPIAKNIQYF TGCGCCAGCAGCTTGGGACAGGGACCAATAGCCAAAAACATTCAGTACTTC few TRBJ2-4 TRBD1 TRBV5-1
CASSLVASGGTDTQYF TGTGCCAGCAGCTTGGTGGCTAGCGGGGGCACAGATACGCAGTATTTT . TRBJ2-3 TRBD2 TRBV5-5
CASSPRQQETQYF TGTGCCAGCTCACCACGCCAGCAAGAGACCCAGTACTTC . TRBJ2-5 . TRBV18
CASNSGYNEQFF TGTGCCAGTAACAGCGGTTACAATGAGCAGTTCTTC . TRBJ2-1 . TRBV19
CASSETVGNTEAFF TGTGCCAGCTCAGAGACAGTGGGGAACACTGAAGCTTTCTTT few TRBJ1-1 . TRBV18
CASSPIQGALGGYTF TGTGCCAGTAGTCCAATACAGGGGGCGCTTGGCGGCTACACCTTC . TRBJ1-2 TRBD1 TRBV19
CASSLSLDAYQETQYF TGCGCCAGCAGCTTGTCGCTAGATGCGTACCAAGAGACCCAGTACTTC many TRBJ2-5 . TRBV5-1
CASSPGASGSWNEQFF TGTGCCAGCAGCCCGGGGGCTAGCGGGTCTTGGAATGAGCAGTTCTTC . TRBJ2-1 TRBD2 TRBV11-3
CASSVDSGEKLFF TGTGCCAGTAGTGTGGACAGCGGTGAAAAACTGTTTTTT . TRBJ1-4 . TRBV19
CASSSQQGNTEAFF TGTGCCAGCAGCTCTCAACAGGGGAACACTGAAGCTTTCTTT once TRBJ1-1 . TRBV11-2
CASSPDRGREQYF TGTGCCAGCAGCCCAGACAGGGGGCGCGAGCAGTACTTC . TRBJ2-7 TRBD1 TRBV7-3
CASTNREEQYF TGTGCCAGCACGAACAGGGAAGAGCAGTACTTC few TRBJ2-7 . TRBV2
CASSELQGSPGTDTQYF TGTGCCAGCAGCGAATTACAGGGCTCACCGGGCACAGATACGCAGTATTTT . TRBJ2-3 . TRBV7-9
CASQTDTQYF TGTGCCAGCCAGACAGATACGCAGTATTTT . TRBJ2-3 . TRBV2
CASSLSAGGPRYEQYF TGCGCCAGCAGCTTGTCCGCGGGAGGGCCAAGGTACGAGCAGTACTTC . TRBJ2-7 TRBD2 TRBV5-1
CASSLRTGRAGELFF TGCGCCAGCAGCCTGAGGACAGGGCGGGCCGGGGAGCTGTTTTTT . TRBJ2-2 TRBD1 TRBV5-1
CASSIGQESTDTQYF TGTGCCAGTAGTATCGGACAGGAGAGCACAGATACGCAGTATTTT . TRBJ2-3 TRBD1 TRBV19
CASSVMITDTQYF TGTGCCAGCAGCGTTATGATCACAGATACGCAGTATTTT once TRBJ2-3 . TRBV9
CAWSPAGTKGNTIYF TGTGCCTGGAGCCCGGCAGGGACTAAAGGAAACACCATATATTTT . TRBJ1-3 . TRBV30
CVILAGTNYGYTF TGTGTGATATTGGCAGGTACTAACTATGGCTACACCTTC . TRBJ1-2 . TRBV30
CASSANYGYTF TGCGCCAGCAGCGCTAACTATGGCTACACCTTC . TRBJ1-2 . TRBV5-1
CASSPPYAEAFF TGTGCCAGCAGTCCCCCATACGCTGAAGCTTTCTTT once TRBJ1-1 . TRBV25-1
CASSPRTTTSTDTQYF TGTGCCAGCTCACCAAGAACTACCACTAGCACAGATACGCAGTATTTT many TRBJ2-3 . TRBV18
CASSGNLVGEQYF TGCGCCAGCAGTGGCAATCTAGTGGGCGAGCAGTACTTC . TRBJ2-7 . TRBV10-1
CASSLELAVFYEQYF TGCGCCAGCAGCTTGGAACTAGCGGTTTTCTACGAGCAGTACTTC . TRBJ2-7 TRBD2 TRBV5-1
CASSLGVSGRGTQYF TGTGCCAGCAGCTTAGGTGTTAGCGGGAGAGGTACGCAGTATTTT . TRBJ2-3 TRBD2 TRBV7-2
CASSLILVNEQFF TGTGCCAGCAGCTTGATCCTTGTAAATGAGCAGTTCTTC . TRBJ2-1 . TRBV7-2
CASSTTGNSPLHF TGTGCCAGTAGTACTACAGGGAATTCACCCCTCCACTTT . TRBJ1-6 . TRBV19
CASSRYYEQYF TGTGCCAGCAGCCGCTACTACGAGCAGTACTTC . TRBJ2-7 . TRBV28
CASSQRTANTGELFF TGTGCCAGCTCACAACGGACGGCGAACACCGGGGAGCTGTTTTTT once TRBJ2-2 . TRBV18
CASSYASSYEQYF TGTGCCAGCAGTTACGCCAGCTCCTACGAGCAGTACTTC . TRBJ2-7 . TRBV6-5
CASSPTGAEQYF TGTGCCAGTAGCCCTACAGGGGCCGAGCAGTACTTC . TRBJ2-7 TRBD1 TRBV19
CASSAGTGGLSEQFF TGTGCCAGCAGCGCCGGGACAGGGGGCTTGAGTGAGCAGTTCTTC . TRBJ2-1 TRBD1 TRBV9
CASSLGGQDNTQYF TGTGCCAGCAGCTTGGGGGGACAGGATAACACCCAGTACTTC . TRBJ2-5 TRBD1 TRBV5-4
CASGLVGQGANGYTF TGTGCCAGTGGGTTGGTCGGACAGGGGGCTAATGGCTACACCTTC . TRBJ1-2 TRBD1 TRBV2
CASSARSGQVSSYEQYF TGTGCCAGCAGTGCGCGATCGGGACAGGTTAGCTCCTACGAGCAGTACTTC . TRBJ2-7 TRBD1 TRBV6-1
CASSPDVAVSYNEQFF TGTGCTAGCAGTCCGGACGTAGCGGTATCCTACAATGAGCAGTTCTTC . TRBJ2-1 . TRBV7-7
CASSLPASTDTQYF TGCGCCAGCAGCTTACCAGCCAGCACAGATACGCAGTATTTT . TRBJ2-3 . TRBV5-1
CASSKVTLAGYNEQFF TGTGCCAGCAGCAAAGTTACCCTAGCGGGTTACAATGAGCAGTTCTTC . TRBJ2-1 . TRBV21-1
CASRREGLSKNIQYF TGCGCCAGCAGAAGGGAGGGGCTGTCCAAAAACATTCAGTACTTC . TRBJ2-4 TRBD2 TRBV10-1
CASSTLLRDSEAFF TGTGCCAGCTCAACCCTGTTGAGGGATAGTGAAGCTTTCTTT . TRBJ1-1 . TRBV18
CASSLEFEQYF TGTGCCAGCAGCTTAGAGTTTGAGCAGTACTTC . TRBJ2-7 . TRBV5-4
CAWSVQNRAGYGYTF TGTGCCTGGAGTGTACAAAACAGGGCCGGATATGGCTACACCTTC once TRBJ1-2 . TRBV30
CAISPRAKNTGELFF TGTGCCATCAGCCCGAGGGCTAAGAACACCGGGGAGCTGTTTTTT few TRBJ2-2 . TRBV10-3
CSVEVGQGGDTQYF TGCAGCGTTGAAGTCGGGCAGGGGGGCGATACGCAGTATTTT . TRBJ2-3 . TRBV29-1